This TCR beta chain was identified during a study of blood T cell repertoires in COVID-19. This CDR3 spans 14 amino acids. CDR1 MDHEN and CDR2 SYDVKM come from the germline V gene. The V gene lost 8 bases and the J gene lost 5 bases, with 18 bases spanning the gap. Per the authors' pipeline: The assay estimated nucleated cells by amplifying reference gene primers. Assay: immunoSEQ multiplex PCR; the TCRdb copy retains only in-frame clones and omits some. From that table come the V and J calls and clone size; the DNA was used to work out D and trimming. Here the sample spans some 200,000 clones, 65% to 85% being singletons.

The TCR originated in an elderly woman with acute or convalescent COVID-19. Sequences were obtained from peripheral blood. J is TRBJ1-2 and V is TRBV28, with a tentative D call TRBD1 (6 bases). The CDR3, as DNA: TGTGCCAGCCGTGCGGGGGCCTACTTATATGGCTACACCTTC. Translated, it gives CASRAGAYLYGYTF.